A selection of T cell receptor beta chains follows, all from one sample in a study of shared clonotypes between healthy human individuals. Repertoires were generated with immunoSEQ multiplex PCR, while TCRdb's copy carries only in-frame clones and drops some. The sample has around 2.1 million clones, about 92% seen once. The specimen was naive CD8+ T cells from PBMCs. The receptors come from a man younger than 35 in good health. Some clones in this sample may be carry-over from other donors' samples. Both conserved end residues are part of each CDR3. A D gene is named only where the DNA matches it firmly. Clone size is shown for a subset of rows, as once, few, many or a class of expanded clone.

clone_size: NA; v_call: TRBV19; d_call: TRBD2; j_call: TRBJ2-2; cdr3_nt: TGTGCCAGTAGTCCTCGACTAGCGGATCTCACCGGGGAGCTGTTTTTT; cdr3_aa: CASSPRLADLTGELFF
clone_size: NA; v_call: TRBV6-1; d_call: NA; j_call: TRBJ2-7; cdr3_nt: TGTGCCAGCCGGGCTAGCCTCTCCTACGAGCAGTACTTC; cdr3_aa: CASRASLSYEQYF
clone_size: NA; v_call: TRBV5-1; d_call: TRBD1; j_call: TRBJ1-1; cdr3_nt: TGCGCCAGCAGCTCGGAGGGCAGGGGGCAAGGAGACACTGAAGCTTTCTTT; cdr3_aa: CASSSEGRGQGDTEAFF
clone_size: NA; v_call: TRBV9; d_call: NA; j_call: TRBJ2-3; cdr3_nt: TGTGCCAGCAGCGGAGCTGGGTGGGATACGCAGTATTTT; cdr3_aa: CASSGAGWDTQYF
clone_size: NA; v_call: TRBV14; d_call: NA; j_call: TRBJ2-3; cdr3_nt: TGTGCCAGCAGCCCCGTTGGCCCTACAGATACGCAGTATTTT; cdr3_aa: CASSPVGPTDTQYF
clone_size: NA; v_call: TRBV19; d_call: NA; j_call: TRBJ2-7; cdr3_nt: TGTGCCAGTAGTCCCCAGGGGCCCGGGGTAAGGGAGCAGTACTTC; cdr3_aa: CASSPQGPGVREQYF
clone_size: NA; v_call: TRBV19; d_call: TRBD2; j_call: TRBJ2-7; cdr3_nt: TGTGCCAGTAGTCAACTAGCGCCTTCCTACGAGCAGTACTTC; cdr3_aa: CASSQLAPSYEQYF
clone_size: NA; v_call: TRBV9; d_call: NA; j_call: TRBJ2-3; cdr3_nt: TGTGCCAGCAGCGTAGAAAAGGTCGCAGATACGCAGTATTTT; cdr3_aa: CASSVEKVADTQYF
clone_size: NA; v_call: TRBV4-3; d_call: TRBD1; j_call: TRBJ2-1; cdr3_nt: TGCGCCAGCAGCCAAGATTCTGGGACAGCCCGGTTCTTC; cdr3_aa: CASSQDSGTARFF
clone_size: NA; v_call: TRBV15; d_call: NA; j_call: TRBJ2-3; cdr3_nt: TGTGCCACCAGCAGAGATGTACTAGCCCGTCCAGATACGCAGTATTTT; cdr3_aa: CATSRDVLARPDTQYF
clone_size: NA; v_call: TRBV12-5; d_call: NA; j_call: TRBJ2-1; cdr3_nt: TGTGCTAGTGGTTGGGGGTGGAGCTCCTACAATGAGCAGTTCTTC; cdr3_aa: CASGWGWSSYNEQFF
clone_size: NA; v_call: TRBV29-1; d_call: NA; j_call: TRBJ2-7; cdr3_nt: TGCAGCGTTGAAGAAGGGCCACTCGACGAGCAGTACTTC; cdr3_aa: CSVEEGPLDEQYF
clone_size: NA; v_call: TRBV29-1; d_call: NA; j_call: TRBJ2-3; cdr3_nt: TGCAGTCCTGTAACAGACAGCACAGATACGCAGTATTTT; cdr3_aa: CSPVTDSTDTQYF
clone_size: NA; v_call: TRBV6-5; d_call: NA; j_call: TRBJ1-4; cdr3_nt: TGTGCCAGCAGTCTAGCCGGGACAACGGGTGAAAAACTGTTTTTT; cdr3_aa: CASSLAGTTGEKLFF
clone_size: NA; v_call: TRBV9; d_call: NA; j_call: TRBJ2-3; cdr3_nt: TGTGCCAGCAGCGCAGGCAGCGAGGAAGATACGCAGTATTTT; cdr3_aa: CASSAGSEEDTQYF
clone_size: NA; v_call: TRBV29-1; d_call: TRBD1; j_call: TRBJ2-7; cdr3_nt: TGCAGCACCCCCGGACAGGGTGAACACGAGCAGTACTTC; cdr3_aa: CSTPGQGEHEQYF
clone_size: NA; v_call: TRBV28; d_call: NA; j_call: TRBJ2-3; cdr3_nt: TGTGCCAGCCAGGGGGGGGCCAGAACAGATACGCAGTATTTT; cdr3_aa: CASQGGARTDTQYF
clone_size: NA; v_call: TRBV5-1; d_call: NA; j_call: TRBJ1-2; cdr3_nt: TGCGCCAGCAGCGCAGACCGAGATAGCTATGGCTACACCTTC; cdr3_aa: CASSADRDSYGYTF
clone_size: NA; v_call: TRBV27; d_call: NA; j_call: TRBJ1-5; cdr3_nt: TGTGCCAGCAGTCCCCTCCGCGGGGAGGGCAATCAGCCCCAGCATTTT; cdr3_aa: CASSPLRGEGNQPQHF
clone_size: NA; v_call: TRBV7-2; d_call: TRBD1; j_call: TRBJ2-2; cdr3_nt: TGTGCCAGCAGCTACGTGACAGGGACAGGGGAGCTGTTTTTT; cdr3_aa: CASSYVTGTGELFF
clone_size: once; v_call: TRBV11-2; d_call: NA; j_call: TRBJ1-1; cdr3_nt: TGTGCCAGCAGCGAGTTTAGGGGCACTGAAGCTTTCTTT; cdr3_aa: CASSEFRGTEAFF